Below, one T cell receptor (beta chain) is given with its context. The antigen is unknown. The CDR3 consists of 17 residues. Unmatched junction bases numbered 11, after V lost 4 bases and J lost 4 bases. Per the germline V gene, CDR1 is ENHRY and CDR2 is SYGVKD. The table came from immunoSEQ multiplex PCR; TCRdb's copy has only in-frame clones and leaves some out. Of about 75,000 clones listed, around four fifths are singletons. This sample is part of a study of T cell clones after liver transplantation. In the study overall: Three of the eight recipients were HCV-positive; the rest had non-autoimmune, non-viral transplant indications. Tolerant meant at least one year fully off immunosuppression without liver enzymes above twice normal.

Study conclusions and caveats: A significant post-transplant drop in circulating graft-donor-reactive CD4 TCRbeta sequences occurred in most of the 8 subjects.

This sequence joins TRBV10-3 and TRBJ2-7; 12 positions match TRBD1. The specimen was CD4+ T cells from blood, collected less than 50 months after liver transplant. The receptor was derived from a human patient who received a liver transplant. Among the T cells, some may be from the graft donor. The CDR3 DNA sequence: TGTGCCATCAGTGGCCGTGAGGGACAGGGGGCTTATTACGAGCAGTACTTC. Translating it yields CAISGREGQGAYYEQYF.